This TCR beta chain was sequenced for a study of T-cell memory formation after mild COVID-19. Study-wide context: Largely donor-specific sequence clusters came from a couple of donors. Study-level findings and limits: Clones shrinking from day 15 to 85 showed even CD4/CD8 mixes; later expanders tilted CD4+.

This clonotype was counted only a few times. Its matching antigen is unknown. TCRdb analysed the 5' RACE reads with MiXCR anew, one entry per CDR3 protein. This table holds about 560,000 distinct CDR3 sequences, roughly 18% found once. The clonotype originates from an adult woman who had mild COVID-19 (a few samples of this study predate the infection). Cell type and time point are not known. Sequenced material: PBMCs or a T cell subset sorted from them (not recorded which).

The CDR3 DNA sequence: TGTGCCAGCAGTGTTTCCGGGAGCGGGATGTCACCCCTCCACTTT. Amino acids: CASSVSGSGMSPLHF. J is TRBJ1-6 and V is TRBV12-3 or TRBV12-4; D is ambiguous. This CDR3 is built from 15 residues. With 5 bases removed from V and 10 bases from J, the gap between germline ends came to 18 bases.